These 21 T cell receptor beta chains were sequenced from one sample in a study of beta chain features in type 1 diabetes (dated by TCRdb to the late 2010s). The library was produced with the immunoSEQ multiplex PCR assay. The High Capacity cDNA Reverse Transcription Kit was used to reverse transcribe all of the isolated RNA, meaning that expressed TCRB transcripts were what got sequenced. What TCRdb holds here is the immuneACCESS table cut down to in-frame rearrangements. Part of the clones is not present; checked against another copy, under half of the missing clones reflect an unresolved V gene, and the others are unexplained. The sample data list under 450,000 clones, and roughly 16% of these were observed just once. 0.019% of the sample rests with the top ten. Sequencing input: naive CD4+ T cells from blood. The cell subset or site label on this specimen signifies: true naive CD4+ T cells. The receptors originated from a woman younger than 35 in good health.

This sequence joins TRBV9 and TRBJ2-1; 9 bases fit TRBD2. Germline lookup yields CDR1 SGDLS and CDR2 YYNGEE. The CDR3 extends over 15 amino acids. The V gene end was trimmed by 0 bases and the J gene end by 8 bases; junction bases not matched to a gene: 6. CDR3 nucleotides: TGTGCCAGCAGCGTAGAAATAGCGGGAGTCTATGAGCAGTTCTTC. Its translation is CASSVEIAGVYEQFF.

The chain has TRBV7-6 and TRBJ1-2; a possible D gene is TRBD1 (6 bases). The V gene lost 5 bases and the J gene lost 7 bases, with 14 bases spanning the gap. The CDR3 is 13 residues long. In germline, CDR1 is SGHVS, CDR2 FNYEAQ. The CDR3 loop reads CASSPSRGIGYTF. The CDR3 nucleotides are TGTGCCAGCAGCCCCAGCAGGGGTATTGGCTACACCTTC.

The CDR3 spells CASSWTVVSAKETQYF. The CDR3 coding sequence is TGTGCCAGCAGCTGGACAGTGGTTTCTGCAAAAGAGACCCAGTACTTC. The J gene is TRBJ2-5, the V gene TRBV11-2; D may be TRBD1 (6 bases). The CDR3 covers 16 residues. V lost 4 bases, J lost 3 bases, and 18 bases lay in between. Germline assignment: CDR1 SGHAT and CDR2 FQNNGV.

The rearrangement links TRBV30 to TRBJ1-4, with 7 bases identical to TRBD1. The ends lost 3 bases at V and 1 base at J; junction bases unmatched: 8. Germline V lookup: CDR1 GTSNPN, CDR2 SVGIG (reference sequence). The CDR3 extends over 16 amino acids. CDR3 sequence (DNA): TGTGCCTGGAGAACAGGGGTGTTGAGAACTAATGAAAAACTGTTTTTT. Protein product: CAWRTGVLRTNEKLFF.

This clone was seen a handful of times. Written as DNA, the CDR3 is TGTGCCAGCAGTTACTCAGGGGGGGAGATTTTTCGGGAGCTGTTTTTT. Its protein is CASSYSGGEIFRELFF. The rearrangement links TRBV6-5 to TRBJ2-2; possible D gene TRBD2, 7 bases. In germline, CDR1 is MNHEY, CDR2 SVGAGI. This CDR3 region has 16 residues. Trimming stripped 0 bases from V and 9 bases from J, with 17 bases between.

The genes are TRBV5-4 and TRBJ2-3, with 7 bases identical to TRBD1. The germline V gene has CDR1 SGHNT and CDR2 YYREEE (reference sequence). The CDR3 totals 16 residues. V lost 4 bases and J lost 2; bases outside the gene matches: 10. The CDR3 region is CASSGTDRRFTDTQYF. The DNA of the CDR3 is TGTGCCAGCAGCGGTACGGACAGGCGATTCACAGATACGCAGTATTTT. Together with reference TRBV5-4 and TRBJ2-3, the CDR3 gives the full variable domain: ETGVTQSPTHLIKTRGQQVTLRCSSQSGHNTVSWYQQALGQGPQFIFQYYREEENGRGNFPPRFSGLQFPNYSSELNVNALELDDSALYLCASSGTDRRFTDTQYFGPGTRLTVL.

V usage is TRBV4-3 and J usage is TRBJ2-7; 7 bases align to TRBD1. Germline V gene data show CDR1 as LGHNA and CDR2 as YSLEER. The CDR3 covers 13 residues. With V trimmed by 4 bases and J by 3 bases, 3 bases remained unmatched. The CDR3 region is CASSRDSGYEQYF. The CDR3 DNA reads TGCGCCAGCAGCCGGGACAGTGGCTACGAGCAGTACTTC.

The V call is TRBV10-3, the J call TRBJ2-1, with TRBD2 matching over 10 bases. Trimming cost V 3 bases and J 12 bases; bases outside gene matches: 2. Per germline, CDR1 ENHRY and CDR2 SYGVKD. The CDR3 has 12 amino acids. In nucleotides, the CDR3 is TGTGCCATCAGTGAAAAGCGGGAGGGGCAGTTCTTC. This sequence encodes CAISEKREGQFF.

This clone has only a few counts. The J gene is TRBJ2-1, the V gene TRBV19; 8 bases are shared with TRBD2. J lost 6 bases, V lost 6 bases, and 13 bases had no gene match. Per germline, CDR1 LNHDA and CDR2 SQIVND (reference sequence). This CDR3 region has 16 residues. The CDR3 protein is CASSVRTSGFPNEQFF. The DNA for the CDR3 is TGTGCCAGTAGCGTAAGAACTAGCGGCTTTCCCAATGAGCAGTTCTTC.

In its sample, this clone was seen a few times. This chain joins TRBV30 and TRBJ2-2; tentatively, D is TRBD1 (5 bases). Per germline, CDR1 GTSNPN and CDR2 SVGIG (reference sequence). The V gene lost 1 base and the J gene lost 5 bases, with 8 bases spanning the gap. The CDR3 has 13 amino acids. The CDR3 DNA sequence: TGTGCCTGGAGTGGACAGCCGACCGGGGAGCTGTTTTTT. Translating it yields CAWSGQPTGELFF.

This clone was seen a few times. Within the sample, other DNA sequences also encode this same CDR3. J is TRBJ2-3 and V is TRBV9, with D maybe TRBD1 (5 bases). The germline gives CDR1 SGDLS, CDR2 YYNGEE. V was pared by 0 bases and J by 0 bases, with 8 bases between. The CDR3 has 15 residues. CDR3 DNA sequence: TGTGCCAGCAGCGTAGTCTCAGGGAGCACAGATACGCAGTATTTT. It encodes CASSVVSGSTDTQYF. The full variable domain, its missing parts supplied by reference TRBV9 and TRBJ2-3, is DSGVTQTPKHLITATGQRVTLRCSPRSGDLSVYWYQQSLDQGLQFLIQYYNGEERAKGNILERFSAQQFPDLHSELNLSSLELGDSALYFCASSVVSGSTDTQYFGPGTRLTVL.

The chain carries TRBV14 and TRBJ2-1, with 7 bases identical to TRBD2. Trimming cost V 1 base and J 8 bases; bases outside gene matches: 11. The germline gives CDR1 SGHDN, CDR2 FVKESK. The CDR3 contains 16 residues. DNA of the CDR3: TGTGCCAGCAGCCAAGTACATTCGGGACTAAACTATGAGCAGTTCTTC. Translated: CASSQVHSGLNYEQFF.

The chain carries TRBV15 and TRBJ2-1; 11 bases align to TRBD2. In germline, CDR1 is LNHNV, CDR2 YYDKDF (reference sequence). This CDR3 contains 15 residues. J lost 8 bases, V lost 1 base, and 4 bases had no gene match. CDR3 bases: TGTGCCACCAGCAGAGTGACTAGCGGGAACCATGAGCAGTTCTTC. Protein: CATSRVTSGNHEQFF. Based on the CDR3 plus reference TRBV15 and TRBJ2-1, the full variable domain is DAMVIQNPRYQVTQFGKPVTLSCSQTLNHNVMYWYQQKSSQAPKLLFHYYDKDFNNEADTPDNFQSRRPNTSFCFLDIRSPGLGDTAMYLCATSRVTSGNHEQFFGPGTRLTVL.

This clone was picked up a small number of times. This chain uses TRBV5-1 with TRBJ2-4, with D possibly matching TRBD2 (6 bases). Trimming cost V 0 bases and J 3 bases, with 16 bases left between them. Germline V gives CDR1 SGHRS, CDR2 YFSETQ. The CDR3 is 17 residues long. The CDR3 reads CASSLDGGAIDKNIQYF. The CDR3 DNA is TGCGCCAGCAGCTTGGATGGAGGGGCCATCGACAAAAACATTCAGTACTTC.

The chain recombines TRBV28 with TRBJ2-7, with TRBD1 matching 10 bases. This CDR3 is built from 15 residues. Trimming at V came to 7 bases and at J to 2 bases, leaving 8 bases not matched to a gene. Per the germline V gene, CDR1 is MDHEN and CDR2 is SYDVKM. For the CDR3, the DNA is TGTGCCAGCACCCCGGGACAGGGGAGAGCCTACGAGCAGTACTTC. It codes for CASTPGQGRAYEQYF.

V and J are TRBV5-4 and TRBJ1-1; the D is unclear. The CDR3 contains 14 residues. Germline CDR1 is SGHNT and CDR2 is YYREEE (reference sequence). V lost 2 bases, J lost 0 bases, and 8 bases lay in between. This chain's CDR3 is CASSFAGMNTEAFF. The CDR3 DNA is TGTGCCAGCAGCTTCGCGGGTATGAACACTGAAGCTTTCTTT.

The chain joins TRBV7-9 to TRBJ2-2; 13 bases agree with TRBD2. Germline lookup yields CDR1 SEHNR and CDR2 FQNEAQ (reference sequence). CDR3 length: 15 amino acids. Trimming at V came to 5 bases and at J to 7 bases, leaving 4 bases not matched to a gene. The CDR3, as DNA: TGTGCCAGCAGCAGGACTAGCGGGAGTGTCGGGGAGCTGTTTTTT. Translating gives CASSRTSGSVGELFF.

This clone showed up just once. Other DNA sequences of this sample code for an identical CDR3. The chain carries TRBV14 and TRBJ2-2; D gene uncertain. Trimming removed 0 bases from V and 2 bases from J, with 7 bases in between. This CDR3 is 15 amino acids long. CDR1 and CDR2 (germline): SGHDN, FVKESK. The chain's CDR3 is CASSQDRVNTGELFF. CDR3 in DNA: TGTGCCAGCAGCCAAGATCGGGTCAACACCGGGGAGCTGTTTTTT.

This clone occurred a few times. Here the CDR3 reads CASSQDLRGPTRGYEQYF. In nucleotides, the CDR3 is TGTGCCAGCAGCCAAGATCTCCGGGGTCCGACTCGAGGTTACGAGCAGTACTTC. The genes are TRBV4-2 and TRBJ2-7; possible D gene TRBD2, 5 bases. With 0 bases removed from V and 4 bases from J, the gap between germline ends came to 22 bases. The CDR3 totals 18 residues. CDR1 and CDR2 (germline): LGHNA, YNFKEQ.

This clone appeared a few times. This rearrangement joins TRBV5-4 to TRBJ2-5, with D perhaps TRBD2 (6 bases). The CDR3 covers 14 residues. V shed 2 bases and J shed 4 bases, with 12 bases lying between them. Germline CDR1 SGHNT, CDR2 YYREEE (reference sequence). CDR3 amino acids: CASSFPGEGETQYF. The CDR3 coding sequence is TGTGCCAGCAGCTTCCCGGGAGAGGGAGAGACCCAGTACTTC.

This clone has more than one count but fewer than ten. The V gene is TRBV30, the J gene TRBJ2-6; 7 nucleotides agree with TRBD1. The CDR3 has 14 amino acids. V lost 2 bases, J lost 8 bases, and 6 bases stayed unmatched. Germline loops: CDR1 GTSNPN, CDR2 SVGIG (reference sequence). The CDR3 DNA reads TGTGCCTGGAGTCTACAGGGGACCTCCAACGTCCTGACTTTC. It translates to CAWSLQGTSNVLTF.